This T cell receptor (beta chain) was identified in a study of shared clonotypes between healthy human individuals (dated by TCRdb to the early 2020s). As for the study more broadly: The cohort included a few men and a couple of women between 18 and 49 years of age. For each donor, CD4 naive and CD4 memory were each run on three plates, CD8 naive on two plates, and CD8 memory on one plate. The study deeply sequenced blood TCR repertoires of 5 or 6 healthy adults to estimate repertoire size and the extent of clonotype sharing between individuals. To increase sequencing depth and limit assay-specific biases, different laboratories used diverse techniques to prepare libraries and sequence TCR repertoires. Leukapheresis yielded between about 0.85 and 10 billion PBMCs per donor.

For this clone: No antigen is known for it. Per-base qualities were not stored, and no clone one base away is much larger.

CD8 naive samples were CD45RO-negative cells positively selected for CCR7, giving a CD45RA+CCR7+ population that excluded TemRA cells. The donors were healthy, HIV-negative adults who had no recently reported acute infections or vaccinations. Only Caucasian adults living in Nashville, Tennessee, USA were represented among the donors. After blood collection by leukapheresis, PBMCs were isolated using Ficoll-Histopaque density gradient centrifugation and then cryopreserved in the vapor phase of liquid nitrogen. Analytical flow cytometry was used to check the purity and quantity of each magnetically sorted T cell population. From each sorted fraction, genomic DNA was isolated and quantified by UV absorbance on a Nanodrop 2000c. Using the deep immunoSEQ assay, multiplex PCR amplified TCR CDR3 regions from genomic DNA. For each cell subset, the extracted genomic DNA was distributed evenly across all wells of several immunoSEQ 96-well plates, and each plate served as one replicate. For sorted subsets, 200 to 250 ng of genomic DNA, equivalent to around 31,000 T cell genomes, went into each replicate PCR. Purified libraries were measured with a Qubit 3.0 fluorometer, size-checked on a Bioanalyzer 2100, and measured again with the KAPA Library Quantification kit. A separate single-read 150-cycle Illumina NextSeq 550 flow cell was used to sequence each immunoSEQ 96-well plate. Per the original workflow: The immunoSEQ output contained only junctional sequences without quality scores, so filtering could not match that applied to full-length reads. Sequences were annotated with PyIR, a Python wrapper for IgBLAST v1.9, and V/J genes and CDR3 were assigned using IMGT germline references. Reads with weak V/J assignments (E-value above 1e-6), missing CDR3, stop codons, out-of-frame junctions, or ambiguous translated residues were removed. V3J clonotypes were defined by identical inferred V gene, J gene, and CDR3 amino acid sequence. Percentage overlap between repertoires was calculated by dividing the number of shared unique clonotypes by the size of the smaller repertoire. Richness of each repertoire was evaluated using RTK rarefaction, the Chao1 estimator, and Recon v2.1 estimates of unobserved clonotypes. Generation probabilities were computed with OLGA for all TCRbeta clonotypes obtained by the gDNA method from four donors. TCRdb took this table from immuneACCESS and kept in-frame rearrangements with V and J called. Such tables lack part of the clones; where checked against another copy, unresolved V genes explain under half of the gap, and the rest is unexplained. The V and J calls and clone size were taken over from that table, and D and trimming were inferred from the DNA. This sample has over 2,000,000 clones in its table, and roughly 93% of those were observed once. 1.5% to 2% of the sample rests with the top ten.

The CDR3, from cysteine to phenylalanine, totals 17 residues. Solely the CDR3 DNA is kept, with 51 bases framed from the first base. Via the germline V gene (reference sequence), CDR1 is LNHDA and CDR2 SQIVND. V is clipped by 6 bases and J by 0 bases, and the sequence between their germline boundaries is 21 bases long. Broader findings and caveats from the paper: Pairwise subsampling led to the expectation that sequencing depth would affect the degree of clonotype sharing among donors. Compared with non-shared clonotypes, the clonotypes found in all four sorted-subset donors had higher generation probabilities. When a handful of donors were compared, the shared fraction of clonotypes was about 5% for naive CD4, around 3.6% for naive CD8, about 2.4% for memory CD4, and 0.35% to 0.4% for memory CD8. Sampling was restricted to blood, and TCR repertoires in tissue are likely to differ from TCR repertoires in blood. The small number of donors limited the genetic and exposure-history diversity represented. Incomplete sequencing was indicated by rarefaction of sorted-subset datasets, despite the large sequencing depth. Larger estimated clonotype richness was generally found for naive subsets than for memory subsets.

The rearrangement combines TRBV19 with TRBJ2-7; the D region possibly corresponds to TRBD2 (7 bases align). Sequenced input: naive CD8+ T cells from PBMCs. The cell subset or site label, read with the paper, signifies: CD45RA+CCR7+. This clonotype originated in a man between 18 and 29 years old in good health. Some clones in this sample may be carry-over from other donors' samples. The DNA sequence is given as TGTGCCAGTAGCGCACTAGGGGAGGGGGAGAGCTCCTACGAGCAGTACTTC. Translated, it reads CASSALGEGESSYEQYF.